This T cell receptor beta chain originates from a study of T cell changes during pregnancy in multiple sclerosis. The assay was immunoSEQ multiplex PCR, and TCRdb's table has in-frame clones only and misses some. The table includes about 39,000 clones, roughly 84% detected once. There are 14 residues in the CDR3. CDR1 is MNHEY, CDR2 SVGAGI, per germline. The J segment lost 5 bases and the V segment lost 6 bases, leaving 8 bases of the junction unmatched. This chain links TRBV6-5 with TRBJ2-7; 9 positions match TRBD1. The receptor's source is a female donor with multiple sclerosis, enrolled in a pregnancy study. The material was CD8+ T cells from peripheral blood mononuclear cells, obtained in the first trimester of pregnancy. This CDR3 reads CASRLQGAGNEQYF. CDR3 nucleotide sequence: TGTGCCAGCAGATTACAGGGGGCGGGTAACGAGCAGTACTTC.